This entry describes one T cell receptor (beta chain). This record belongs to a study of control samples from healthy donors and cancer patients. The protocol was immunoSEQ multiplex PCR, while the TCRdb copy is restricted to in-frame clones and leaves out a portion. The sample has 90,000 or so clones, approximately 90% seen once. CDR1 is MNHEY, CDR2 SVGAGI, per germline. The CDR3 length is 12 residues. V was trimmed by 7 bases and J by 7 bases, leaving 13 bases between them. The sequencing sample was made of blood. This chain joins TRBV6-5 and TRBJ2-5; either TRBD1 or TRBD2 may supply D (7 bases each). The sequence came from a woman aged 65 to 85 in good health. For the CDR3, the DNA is TGTGCCAGCACTCCAGGGGGGGGGACCCAGTACTTC. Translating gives CASTPGGGTQYF.